This T cell receptor beta chain emerged from a study of blood T cell repertoires in COVID-19. TCRdb's table, derived via immunoSEQ multiplex PCR, lists solely in-frame clones and lacks some. The data hold almost 85,000 clones, with more than 85% observed a single time. This CDR3 has 14 amino acids. V was shortened by 2 bases and J by 4 bases, with 11 bases between the two germline ends. Germline assignment: CDR1 MRHNA and CDR2 SNTAGT. Sequenced material: PBMCs or T cells enriched from blood (not recorded which). This receptor was identified in a woman aged 45-65 years with acute COVID-19. The chain joins TRBV6-4 to TRBJ1-2; D gene ambiguous. CDR3 in amino acids: CASSDITLIYGYTF. DNA for the CDR3: TGTGCCAGCAGTGACATCACCCTAATCTATGGCTACACCTTC.